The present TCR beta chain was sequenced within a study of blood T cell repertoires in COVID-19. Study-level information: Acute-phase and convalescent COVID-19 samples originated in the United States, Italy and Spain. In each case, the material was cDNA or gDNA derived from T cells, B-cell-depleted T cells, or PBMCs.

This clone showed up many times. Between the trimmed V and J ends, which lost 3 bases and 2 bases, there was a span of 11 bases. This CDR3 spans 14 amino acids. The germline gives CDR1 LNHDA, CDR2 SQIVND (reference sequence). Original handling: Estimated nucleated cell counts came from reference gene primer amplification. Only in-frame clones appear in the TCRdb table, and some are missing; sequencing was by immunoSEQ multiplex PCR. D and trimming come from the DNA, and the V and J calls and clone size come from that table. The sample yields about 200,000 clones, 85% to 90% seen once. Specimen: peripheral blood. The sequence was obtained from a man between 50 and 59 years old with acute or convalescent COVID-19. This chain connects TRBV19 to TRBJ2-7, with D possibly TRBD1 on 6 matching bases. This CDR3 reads CASSMSQGTYEQYF. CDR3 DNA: TGTGCCAGTAGTATGTCCCAGGGGACCTACGAGCAGTACTTC.